The 27 T cell receptor beta chains below all came from one sample that was sequenced in a study of monozygotic twins with inflammatory bowel disease. Reanalyzing the 5' RACE reads, TCRdb keeps one entry per CDR3 protein, without DNA. The sample totals about 450,000 distinct CDR3 sequences. The sequenced sample was blood. The origin of the receptors is a human donor with ulcerative colitis or Crohn's disease, or a healthy co-twin of an affected twin (not recorded which).

The chain joins TRBV28 to TRBJ1-1; TCRdb outputs TRBD1, but without DNA this stays unchecked. Germline loops: CDR1 MDHEN, CDR2 SYDVKM. The CDR3 extends over 15 amino acids. The CDR3 here is CASISIGAPVTEAFF.

The chain links TRBV7-2 to TRBJ1-2; without DNA, the TCRdb call of TRBD1 cannot be checked. The length of the CDR3 is 16 residues. Looked up from germline, CDR1 is SGHTA and CDR2 is FQGNSA. This CDR3 is CASSLRGGQGIRGYTF.

This rearrangement joins TRBV12-3 or TRBV12-4 to TRBJ2-2. CDR3 length: 15 amino acids. CDR3 residues: CASSWAAKKTGELFF.

The chain is built from TRBV6-2 or TRBV6-3 and TRBJ2-1; the TRBD2 assignment by TCRdb is unverifiable without DNA. This CDR3 spans 15 amino acids. The V gene's germline CDR1 is MNHEY and CDR2 SVGEGT. CDR3 in amino acids: CASTLPGLGYNEQFF.

The chain links TRBV5-1 to TRBJ2-3. CDR3 length: 13 amino acids. The germline V gene has CDR1 SGHRS and CDR2 YFSETQ. Here the CDR3 reads CASSSSSLDTQYF.

The chain employs TRBV12-3 or TRBV12-4 and TRBJ2-5; TCRdb selects TRBD1, and the lack of DNA leaves this call unchecked. The CDR3 length is 15 residues. This chain's CDR3 is CASSPGQGRQETQYF.

This sequence joins TRBV7-9 and TRBJ2-1; TCRdb outputs TRBD1, but without DNA this stays unchecked. Germline V CDR1 and CDR2: SEHNR, FQNEAQ (reference sequence). The CDR3 is 16 amino acids. CDR3 amino acids: CASTPGGGSAYNEQFF.

This rearrangement joins TRBV6-5 to TRBJ1-3. Germline CDR1 MNHEY, CDR2 SVGAGI. The CDR3 length is 17 residues. CDR3 residues: CASSYSQTAASGNTIYF.

The chain has TRBV6-1 and TRBJ1-1; TCRdb proposes TRBD1, but this gene call is untestable without DNA. The CDR3 is made up of 15 amino acids. CDR1 and CDR2 from the germline V gene are MNHNS and SASEGT. CDR3 sequence reads: CASSQVGGSGTEAFF.

The rearrangement joins TRBV18 to TRBJ2-3; the D gene TCRdb calls, TRBD2, cannot be checked with no DNA. The CDR3 is 14 amino acids. Germline values: CDR1 KGHSH, CDR2 LQKENI. The chain's CDR3 is CASSPPSGSDTQYF.

V is TRBV9 and J is TRBJ2-1. CDR1 is SGDLS, CDR2 YYNGEE, per germline. The CDR3 has 13 residues. Here the CDR3 reads CASSVYSYNEQFF.

The V gene is TRBV30, the J gene TRBJ1-1. The CDR3 totals 11 residues. Germline V gene lookup returns CDR1 GTSNPN and CDR2 SVGIG (reference sequence). The CDR3: CAWSALREAFF. The full variable domain, its missing parts supplied by reference TRBV30 and TRBJ1-1, is SQTIHQWPATLVQPVGSPLSLECTVEGTSNPNLYWYRQAAGRGLQLLFYSVGIGQISSEVPQNLSASRPQDRQFILSSKKLLLSDSGFYLCAWSALREAFFGQGTRLTVV.

The genes are TRBV7-8 and TRBJ2-5. Looked up from germline, CDR1 is SGHVS and CDR2 is FQNEAQ. The CDR3 totals 13 residues. The CDR3 loop is CASSPQPRETQYF.

The chain has TRBV2 and TRBJ2-7. There are 13 residues in the CDR3. Germline CDR1 SNHLY, CDR2 FYNNEI. This CDR3 is CARKVLSSYEQYF.

This chain links TRBV6-6 with TRBJ1-4. This CDR3 comprises 14 residues. Germline CDR1 and CDR2: MNHNY and SVGAGI (reference sequence). The CDR3 sequence is CASKGGGPNEKLFF.

The chain uses TRBV5-5 and TRBJ2-7; TCRdb returns TRBD1, unconfirmable since there is no DNA. This CDR3 contains 12 residues. Germline loops: CDR1 SGHKS, CDR2 YYEKEE (reference sequence). This chain's CDR3 is CASSAGVYEQYF.

This sequence joins TRBV3-1 and TRBJ2-7; checking the TCRdb D call of TRBD2 is not possible without DNA. The germline V gene encodes CDR1 LGHDT and CDR2 YNNKEL (reference sequence). The length of the CDR3 is 12 residues. The CDR3: CASRELAGEQYF.

The V and J genes are TRBV10-3 and TRBJ2-3; TCRdb's D call of TRBD2 is untestable without DNA. From germline, CDR1 is ENHRY and CDR2 SYGVKD. This CDR3 contains 17 residues. The CDR3 reads CAISHPRLAGEADTQYF.

J is TRBJ1-3 and V is TRBV6-1. CDR1 is MNHNS and CDR2 is SASEGT in the germline V gene. CDR3 length: 15 amino acids. The CDR3 region is CASNPSQSSGNTIYF.

The rearrangement links TRBV24-1 to TRBJ2-1; TCRdb lists TRBD2, though no DNA is available to test this call. This CDR3 has 14 residues. CDR1 is KGHDR and CDR2 is SFDVKD in the germline V gene. The chain's CDR3 is CATSDGTSYNEQFF.

V and J are TRBV14 and TRBJ1-2; the TCRdb D gene call, TRBD1, has no DNA to confirm it. Germline V lookup: CDR1 SGHDN, CDR2 FVKESK. This CDR3 has 15 amino acids. The CDR3 loop is CASSLGGSGSYGYTF.

This chain joins TRBV2 and TRBJ2-3; no DNA is available, so the TRBD2 call from TCRdb remains unchecked. The germline CDR1 and CDR2 sequences are SNHLY and FYNNEI. CDR3 length: 13 amino acids. CDR3 loop: CASTPPSTDTQYF.

This chain uses TRBV9 with TRBJ2-7; TCRdb names TRBD1, which stays unverified in the absence of DNA. This CDR3 has 15 amino acids. From germline, CDR1 is SGDLS and CDR2 YYNGEE. The CDR3 sequence: CASSVAGEIFYEQYF.

V is TRBV7-8 and J is TRBJ2-2; TCRdb proposes TRBD2, but this gene call is untestable without DNA. The CDR3 is 16 residues long. The germline CDR1 and CDR2 sequences are SGHVS and FQNEAQ. The CDR3 sequence is CASSLRLAGTTGELFF.

V and J are TRBV30 and TRBJ2-1; TCRdb calls TRBD1, which cannot be checked without DNA. There are 16 residues in the CDR3. In germline, CDR1 is GTSNPN, CDR2 SVGIG (reference sequence). CDR3 residues: CAWSPEGMSSYNEQFF.

The genes are TRBV5-5 and TRBJ1-2; TCRdb returns TRBD1, unconfirmable since there is no DNA. This CDR3 comprises 13 residues. Germline V lookup: CDR1 SGHKS, CDR2 YYEKEE (reference sequence). CDR3 in amino acids: CASSSGQGAGYTF.

The chain employs TRBV15 and TRBJ1-5. CDR1 and CDR2 from the germline V gene are LNHNV and YYDKDF (reference sequence). This CDR3 has 16 amino acids. The CDR3 region is CATSRDLVGSNQPQHF.